This record concerns one T cell receptor beta chain sequence. The specificity of this receptor is unknown. The sample holds no much larger clone one base away, and base qualities are not on file. The cohort was made up of hundreds of healthy bone marrow donors. At the time of sampling, every cohort member was nominally healthy, though immune exposures that went unrecorded were likely present. The donor tested CMV seronegative and was one of the 352 seronegative cohort members. Every donor gave a peripheral blood sample, and the peripheral blood mononuclear cells from that sample were used for TCR beta sequencing. The Qiagen DNeasy Blood Extraction Kit was used to extract genomic DNA from the blood cell samples. Trimming leaves V shorter by 6 bases and J shorter by 4 bases, with the junction holding 10 bases beyond the gene matches. The CDR3 holds 16 amino acids from the cysteine to the phenylalanine. The CDR3 DNA has 48 bases and is translated from base 1. Taken from the germline V gene, the CDR1 and CDR2 loops are MDHEN and SYDVKM.

The entry originates in a study of cytomegalovirus exposure and HLA in healthy donors (dated by TCRdb to about 2017). A note on the overall study: An earlier analysis of 587 of the donors reported under 300 Gb of sequence data and roughly 120 million unique TCR beta sequences obtained from about 180 million T cells. Approximately 300 gigabases of sequencing data and roughly 80 million unique TCR sequences made up an early release that covered 640 HLA-typed donors. Of the 350 to 450 genotyped donors, 65% to 90% were placed in the genetic ancestry cluster associated with self-reported Caucasian donors. A later genetic analysis used genome-wide SNP genotypes for about 55% of the 666 donors, treating that subset as a discovery cohort. Donor age, sex, ethnicity and CMV serostatus were compiled together with the repertoire data. Rather than using new phenotypic data, the later analysis identified candidate immune exposures from TCR beta sequences and from how often those sequences occurred across donors. An earlier analysis of several hundred of the donors used high-throughput TCR beta sequencing to judge whether each TCR beta V gene segment behaved as functional or pseudogenic. The study aimed to test whether signatures of past pathogen exposure could be identified by cataloging public T cell receptors. Among roughly 400 genotyped donors of the cohort, an average of approximately 240,000 unique TCR beta nucleotide sequences was sequenced per donor, of which about 18% were non-productive. Every repertoire in the discovery cohort had been generated on one and the same sequencing platform. The number of donors typed differed by locus, with about 629-630 for A, B, C, DRB1 and DQB1, about 500 for DQA1, approximately 570 for DPA1, and some 470 for DPB1. High-throughput TCR immunosequencing, statistical association of individual TCRs with disease status, and machine learning were combined to predict cytomegalovirus infection status. Four to six DR-DQ haplotypes were handled as single units for association and clustering, since linkage in the cohort was strong. Along with the roughly 610-subject first cohort, a separate validation cohort of around 120 different subjects was used. Using immunosequencing, the study profiled T cell repertoires from approximately 700 subjects and related those repertoires to cytomegalovirus serostatus. Both class I and class II loci were covered by HLA typing, at four-digit resolution. A later analysis re-analyzed previously published TCR beta repertoires from hundreds of donors and added high-resolution HLA genotyping to study TCR occurrence patterns. On the study overall, not on this receptor specifically: A later genetic analysis associated a missense DCLRE1C variant with V-gene and J-gene trimming of TCR beta chains, and an independent cohort replicated the association. A group of highly shared sequence variants was considered likely to be a technical artifact of the sequencing pipeline. A later analysis found that most CMV-associated TCR beta chains appeared HLA-restricted, with HLA associations seemingly driven largely by CMV exposure. Because some donors lacked HLA typing at each locus, the association tests relied only on the typed subset. In this cohort, only TCR beta chains were sequenced, and detectable features were limited by the absence of alpha or paired-chain data. For the cohort, immune exposure information was limited to CMV serostatus. A later analysis found that TCR association rates varied across HLA loci, with DRB1 alleles showing the most associated TCRs and HLA-C alleles the fewest. The authors suggested that the approach could potentially be generalized to other disease states and immunological phenotypes. Sequencing depth was assumed to be roughly uniform across donors in the presence/absence analyses, though that assumption may not hold. In vitro tests confirmed that a few of the cytomegalovirus-associated TCR beta chains recognize cytomegalovirus antigens. In a later analysis, some 17,000 TCR beta sequences were associated with specific HLA alleles at a false discovery rate of 0.05. The classifier was reported to diagnose cytomegalovirus status with high specificity and sensitivity in both the original cohort and the validation cohort. Correlated functional status among segregating V segments might reflect linkage disequilibrium, but an unknown experimental factor could not be ruled out. Because the 87-base-pair reads could not distinguish some IMGT-functional V segments, including TRBV6-2 and TRBV6-3, those segments were excluded. Compared with the approximately 670-donor mean, donors in an Asian-associated ancestry cluster had fewer N-insertions in productive TCRs, according to a later genetic analysis. According to a later analysis, parvovirus B19, influenza, CMV and Epstein-Barr virus appeared linked to several top co-occurrence clusters. Because counts were too low, more than 15 rarely observed V segments, including chromosome 9 orphons, were excluded from the earlier analysis of 587 of the donors. Assigning TCR associations to individual alleles was difficult when HLA alleles, especially DR and DQ, strongly co-occurred. Most TCR sequences were seen in very few donors, while some public TCRs were found in many individuals. A later analysis found that HLA-associated TCR beta chains were more clonally expanded and had lower generation probabilities than equally common non-associated chains. In the study, approximately 160 TCR beta chains were listed as associated with cytomegalovirus. A further reported finding was that TCR beta sequences accurately predicted the HLA-A and HLA-B alleles for most subjects in the first cohort. An earlier analysis of 587 of the donors showed that most TCR beta V segments appeared in productive rearrangements either about 90% or about 30% of the time, which broadly matched IMGT annotations.

The protocol used for the library was the immunoSEQ multiplex PCR assay. For the multiplex PCR, a mixture combining 60 forward primers for TCR Vbeta segments and 13 reverse primers for TCR Jbeta segments was used. Amplification of the CDR3 region of rearranged TCR beta genes was performed with a multiplex PCR assay on genomic DNA. The Illumina HiSeq System was used to sequence the amplified TCR beta libraries as 87-base-pair reads. In the original analysis: A later analysis tallied 75 million to 95 million unique TCR beta chains across the 600 to 700 repertoires, and some 10 million of those chains were shared by two or more donors. To remove PCR and sequencing errors, raw reads were error-corrected and collapsed into unique sequences using a nearest-neighbor algorithm that merged closely related sequences. Alignment of CDR3 sequences to IMGT reference sequences was used to assign V, D and J gene segments. For a sequence to be retained, at least a six-nucleotide match to both a V gene segment and a J gene segment was required. A rearrangement was called productive if the CDR3 had no stop codons and remained in frame with V and J, and every other rearrangement was called non-productive. Following IMGT convention, CDR3 was defined as the stretch from the second conserved V-encoded cysteine to the conserved J-encoded phenylalanine. The earlier analysis of about 640 of the donors excluded any sequence lacking an unambiguous match to a single V gene segment. An earlier analysis of a few hundred of the donors classified V segments as functional when productive rearrangements were above 56.7% and as segregating when the standard deviation between donors was above 5%. A statistical classification framework was built to diagnose cytomegalovirus status from the catalog of TCR beta chain sequences. A later analysis assigned V and J genes by comparing TCR nucleotide sequences with IMGT/GENE-DB human TR gene sequences. Using the TCRdist pipeline, a later analysis assigned CDR3 sequences along with most-parsimonious VDJ recombination scenarios. In a later analysis, every TCR beta chain was defined by the combination of its CDR3 amino acid sequence and its V-gene family, and reads without a unique V-gene family were dropped. As a way to deal with suspected cross-contamination and a sequencing artifact, a later analysis dropped 640 or so nucleotide sequences that were highly shared and had low generation probability. In a later analysis, a clonal expansion index was calculated for each public chain from normalized within-repertoire ranks of inferred template counts. In a later analysis, generation probabilities were computed with a VDJ recombination model fitted to out-of-frame rearrangements, and the resulting probabilities were checked against IGoR. In a later analysis, TCR-TCR, TCR-HLA and TCR-CMV co-occurrence was scored with hypergeometric tests, and a repertoire-size bias correction was applied to TCR pairs. A later analysis estimated false discovery rates by permuting HLA or CMV assignments 20 times. A later analysis grouped co-occurring TCRs with DBSCAN, adding TCRdist sequence similarity when clustering within HLA-allele-positive subsets. Repertoires with fewer than 30,000 or more than 120,000 public chains were left out of co-occurrence clustering, as were four to six repertoires with anomalous nucleotide sharing. TCRdb holds this immuneACCESS table with in-frame rearrangements only. Some clones are missing; in checked studies, unresolved V genes explain under half, and the rest has no known cause. D and trimming were read from the DNA, whereas the V and J calls and clone size are those reported in that table. This sample comprises some 130,000 clones, 70% to 80% of them detected only once. The ten largest clones take up about 2% of the sample.

The sequencing sample was made of PBMCs. The TCR was taken from a man aged 25-40 years in good health and CMV-seronegative. The chain was built from TRBV28 and TRBJ2-2, with 8 bases aligning to TRBD1. The CDR3 protein: CASRPHQGASTGELFF. The base sequence is TGTGCCAGCAGGCCGCACCAGGGGGCAAGCACCGGGGAGCTGTTTTTT.